These 31 T cell receptor beta chains share one sample of origin, sequenced in a study of identifying expanded T cells in peripheral blood. The assay was immunoSEQ multiplex PCR, and TCRdb's table has in-frame clones only and misses some. This table holds approximately 94,000 clones, 80% to 90% found once. The sequenced material came from blood. The origin of the receptors is a person aged 18 to 75 in good health.

The V gene is TRBV9, the J gene TRBJ1-3, with 7 bases identical to TRBD1. There are 16 residues in the CDR3. CDR1 SGDLS and CDR2 YYNGEE come from the germline V gene. J lost 0 bases, V lost 4 bases, and 7 bases had no gene match. The DNA of the CDR3 is TGTGCCAGCAGCCAGACAGGGCTACGCTCTGGAAACACCATATATTTT. This sequence encodes CASSQTGLRSGNTIYF.

The chain has TRBV18 and TRBJ1-6, with a possible D match to TRBD1 (6 bases). Germline CDR1 KGHSH, CDR2 LQKENI. Trimming took 3 bases from V and 9 from J, leaving 12 bases between them. This CDR3 contains 14 residues. This CDR3 reads CASSPDSGSSPLHF. DNA for the CDR3: TGTGCCAGCTCACCGGACAGTGGAAGTTCACCCCTCCACTTT.

The table lists this clone with a few counts. This sequence joins TRBV29-1 and TRBJ2-1, with 7 bases identical to TRBD2. With 3 bases clipped from V and 6 bases from J, the junction kept 8 bases outside the gene matches. The CDR3 has 14 residues. Germline CDR1 SQVTM, CDR2 ANQGSEA. The CDR3 loop reads CSVDKSGGGNEQFF. In DNA form, the CDR3 reads TGCAGCGTTGATAAGTCGGGCGGGGGCAATGAGCAGTTCTTC.

The chain is built from TRBV9 and TRBJ2-3; no reliable D call. Trimming removed 4 bases from V and 2 bases from J, with 5 bases in between. This CDR3 has 12 amino acids. CDR1 is SGDLS, CDR2 YYNGEE, per germline. The CDR3 protein is CASSPDTDTQYF. CDR3 DNA sequence: TGTGCCAGCAGCCCCGACACAGATACGCAGTATTTT.

The chain recombines TRBV4-1 with TRBJ2-3, with a tentative D call TRBD1 (6 bases). The CDR3 runs 17 residues. The V and J ends lost 4 bases and 4 bases respectively, with 21 bases between them. CDR1 and CDR2 (germline): MGHRA, YSYEKL. CDR3 amino acids: CASSPNVRTDAPDTQYF. In DNA form, the CDR3 reads TGCGCCAGCAGCCCCAACGTCCGGACAGATGCACCAGATACGCAGTATTTT.

The rearrangement uses TRBV20-1 and TRBJ1-1; D unresolved. The germline V gene has CDR1 DFQATT and CDR2 SNEGSKA (reference sequence). The CDR3 length is 11 residues. V was trimmed by 2 bases and J by 8 bases, leaving 9 bases between them. In DNA form, the CDR3 reads TGCAGTGCTAGACGCGGATACGAAGCTTTCTTT. Translated: CSARRGYEAFF.

The chain couples TRBV18 to TRBJ1-4; D not certain. CDR1 is KGHSH and CDR2 is LQKENI in the germline V gene. V gave up 3 bases and J gave up 8 bases, with 16 bases separating them. The CDR3 loop spans 15 amino acids. The CDR3 DNA follows: TGTGCCAGCTCACCTGAGACCCCCGGATTGGAAAAACTGTTTTTT. Translation: CASSPETPGLEKLFF. The variable domain in full, with the rest retrieved from reference TRBV18 and TRBJ1-4, is NAGVMQNPRHLVRRRGQEARLRCSPMKGHSHVYWYRQLPEEGLKFMVYLQKENIIDESGMPKERFSAEFPKEGPSILRIQQVVRGDSAAYFCASSPETPGLEKLFFGSGTQLSVL.

This clone was counted a single time. This chain uses TRBV7-9 with TRBJ2-7; 7 bases agree with TRBD1. The germline CDR1 and CDR2 sequences are SEHNR and FQNEAQ (reference sequence). J lost 4 bases, V lost 6 bases, and 9 bases had no gene match. The CDR3 runs 14 residues. Here the CDR3 DNA reads TGTGCCAGCAGTTATAGGGGGACAGATTACGAGCAGTACTTC. It translates to CASSYRGTDYEQYF.

J is TRBJ2-7 and V is TRBV7-6, with TRBD2 matching 11 bases. Germline V gene sequence: CDR1 SGHVS, CDR2 FNYEAQ. V shed 5 bases, J shed 3 bases, and the junction held 6 bases outside the gene matches. The CDR3 extends over 15 amino acids. CDR3 sequence reads: CASSLLAGEGYEQYF. DNA of the CDR3: TGTGCCAGCAGCCTACTAGCGGGAGAAGGCTACGAGCAGTACTTC. The variable domain in full, with the rest retrieved from reference TRBV7-6 and TRBJ2-7, is GAGVSQSPRYKVTKRGQDVALRCDPISGHVSLYWYRQALGQGPEFLTYFNYEAQQDKSGLPNDRFSAERPEGSISTLTIQRTEQRDSAMYRCASSLLAGEGYEQYFGPGTRLTVT.

The rearrangement joins TRBV7-9 to TRBJ2-5; D is unresolved. Looked up from germline, CDR1 is SEHNR and CDR2 is FQNEAQ (reference sequence). CDR3 size: 15 residues. Trimming pared 5 bases from V and 4 bases from J, leaving 17 bases between. The CDR3 region is CASSARTAKRETQYF. CDR3 DNA sequence: TGTGCCAGCAGCGCCAGGACCGCCAAGCGAGAGACCCAGTACTTC.

V gene TRBV6-5 combines with J gene TRBJ1-5; D is unclear. The V gene's germline CDR1 is MNHEY and CDR2 SVGAGI. V was clipped by 4 bases and J by 1 base, with 8 bases between them. The CDR3 is made up of 14 amino acids. CDR3 nucleotide sequence: TGTGCCAGCAGTTCCAGCAGAAGCAATCAGCCCCAGCATTTT. The encoded protein is CASSSSRSNQPQHF.

This clone was recorded only once. V usage is TRBV7-9 and J usage is TRBJ2-7; TRBD1 matches at 8 bases. Germline lookup yields CDR1 SEHNR and CDR2 FQNEAQ (reference sequence). CDR3 length equals 16 residues. V shed 3 bases and J 2 bases; nucleotides not matched to a gene: 9. The CDR3 coding sequence is TGTGCCAGCAGCTTCATGACAGGGGAAGAGACCTACGAGCAGTACTTC. It specifies CASSFMTGEETYEQYF.

This rearrangement joins TRBV5-6 to TRBJ2-5; TRBD2 matches at 7 bases. J lost 5 bases, V lost 4 bases, and 14 bases had no gene match. Germline V gene data show CDR1 as SGHDT and CDR2 as YYEEEE. The CDR3 consists of 16 residues. This CDR3 reads CASSTGTGSGRETQYF. The CDR3 DNA follows: TGTGCCAGCAGCACCGGTACCGGGTCCGGGAGGGAGACCCAGTACTTC.

As for this clone: The same CDR3 also results from other DNA sequences found in this sample. The rearrangement links TRBV7-9 to TRBJ2-1; 7 bases map to TRBD2. In germline, CDR1 is SEHNR, CDR2 FQNEAQ (reference sequence). The junction had 3 bases not matched to a gene; V was cut back by 0 bases and J by 4 bases. The CDR3 covers 15 residues. The CDR3 nucleotides read TGTGCCAGCAGCTTAGCGGGGGGGTATTACAATGAGCAGTTCTTC. Translated, it gives CASSLAGGYYNEQFF.

The CDR3 reads CASSPGQGAGQPQHF. CDR3 coding DNA: TGTGCCAGCTCACCGGGACAGGGGGCTGGGCAGCCCCAGCATTTT. The J gene is TRBJ1-5, the V gene TRBV18, with 12 positions matching TRBD1. This CDR3 is 15 amino acids long. The V and J ends lost 3 bases and 7 bases, in that order; junction bases with no gene match: 4. Germline V gene lookup returns CDR1 KGHSH and CDR2 LQKENI.

The chain carries TRBV19 and TRBJ1-4, with 12 bases identical to TRBD1. CDR1 LNHDA and CDR2 SQIVND come from the germline V gene (reference sequence). The CDR3 has 16 amino acids. Trimming took 3 bases from V and 8 from J; bases not matched to a gene: 7. The CDR3 here is CASSMAGGTGGEKLFF. CDR3 DNA: TGTGCCAGTAGTATGGCCGGCGGGACAGGGGGCGAAAAACTGTTTTTT.

This clone was detected only a few times. The J gene is TRBJ2-7, the V gene TRBV28; D is unresolved. Germline V lookup: CDR1 MDHEN, CDR2 SYDVKM. The V end was cut by 5 bases, the J end by 6 bases, with 8 bases between. The CDR3 covers 11 residues. The CDR3 region has the DNA TGTGCCAGCAGTCTCCAGGTCGAGCAGTACTTC. Its protein is CASSLQVEQYF.

The chain combines TRBV12-5 with TRBJ2-5, with D unresolved. V dropped 5 bases and J dropped 0 bases, with 1 base sitting between them. This CDR3 comprises 11 residues. In germline, CDR1 is LGHNT, CDR2 FRNRAP. The CDR3 DNA sequence: TGTGCTAGTGGTGACCAAGAGACCCAGTACTTC. Encoded protein: CASGDQETQYF.

The chain employs TRBV19 and TRBJ1-6; D remains ambiguous. The V end lost 3 bases, the J end lost 6 bases, and 6 bases lay between the germline ends. The CDR3 covers 13 residues. CDR1 is LNHDA and CDR2 is SQIVND in the germline V gene (reference sequence). The CDR3 DNA sequence: TGTGCCAGTAGTATTGATCCTAATTCACCCCTCCACTTT. It codes for CASSIDPNSPLHF.

The chain is built from TRBV25-1 and TRBJ1-2; TRBD1 agrees at 8 bases. Germline CDR1 and CDR2: MGHDK and SYGVNS. The V and J ends lost 1 base and 4 bases, in that order; junction bases with no gene match: 11. This CDR3 is built from 17 residues. Here the CDR3 reads CASSEFDRGQWSYGYTF. DNA for the CDR3: TGTGCCAGCAGTGAATTTGACAGGGGACAATGGAGCTATGGCTACACCTTC.

Notes on this clone: The same CDR3 also results from other DNA sequences found in this sample. The V call is TRBV30, the J call TRBJ1-1; D is unresolved. Looked up from germline, CDR1 is GTSNPN and CDR2 is SVGIG (reference sequence). The V end was cut by 3 bases, the J end by 3 bases, with 5 bases between. The CDR3 spans 11 residues. CDR3 sequence reads: CAWRAYTEAFF. CDR3 nucleotide sequence: TGTGCCTGGAGAGCCTACACTGAAGCTTTCTTT. Combining the CDR3 with reference TRBV30 and TRBJ1-1 gives the whole variable domain SQTIHQWPATLVQPVGSPLSLECTVEGTSNPNLYWYRQAAGRGLQLLFYSVGIGQISSEVPQNLSASRPQDRQFILSSKKLLLSDSGFYLCAWRAYTEAFFGQGTRLTVV.

The rearrangement links TRBV10-2 to TRBJ2-1, with D perhaps matching TRBD1 (6 bases). The V end lost 5 bases, the J end lost 3 bases, and 11 bases lay between the germline ends. The germline CDR1 and CDR2 sequences are WSHSY and SAAADI. The CDR3 contains 14 residues. The CDR3 here is CASSLGGGYNEQFF. In DNA form, the CDR3 reads TGCGCCAGCAGTCTTGGGGGCGGCTACAATGAGCAGTTCTTC.

This clone was recorded only once. The chain is built from TRBV25-1 and TRBJ2-7; D is undetermined. Germline CDR1 is MGHDK and CDR2 is SYGVNS. The CDR3 is made up of 12 amino acids. V shed 0 bases and J shed 3 bases, with 3 bases lying between them. The CDR3 sequence: CASSEYDYEQYF. The CDR3 DNA is TGTGCCAGCAGTGAATACGACTACGAGCAGTACTTC.

This chain uses TRBV11-1 with TRBJ1-1; D unclear. Trimming shortened V by 7 bases and J by 0 bases, and 12 bases separated the two germline ends. The CDR3 covers 14 residues. Germline V gene data show CDR1 as SGHAT and CDR2 as FQDESV (reference sequence). In DNA form, the CDR3 reads TGTGCCAGCACCCGGCCCTCCCTGAACACTGAAGCTTTCTTT. It is translated as CASTRPSLNTEAFF.

The chain couples TRBV7-2 to TRBJ1-2, with D possibly TRBD1 on 5 matching bases. This CDR3 region has 14 residues. The V gene's germline CDR1 is SGHTA and CDR2 FQGNSA. Trimming removed 6 bases at V and 7 bases at J, with 18 bases between. In DNA form, the CDR3 reads TGTGCCAGCAGACCAGGGACGGCTTCGAGTGGCTACACCTTC. Translation: CASRPGTASSGYTF.

CDR3 nucleotide sequence: TGCAGCTCTGGGGACAGGGGACGAGGCTACACCTTC. Translation gives CSSGDRGRGYTF. The chain employs TRBV29-1 and TRBJ1-2, with 10 bases that match TRBD1. This CDR3 contains 12 residues. J was trimmed by 8 bases and V by 8 bases; bases with no gene match: 8. Germline CDR1 reads SQVTM; CDR2 reads ANQGSEA.

This clone was detected a few times. The V call is TRBV29-1, the J call TRBJ1-3; 9 positions agree with TRBD1. The germline gives CDR1 SQVTM, CDR2 ANQGSEA. With V trimmed by 1 base and J by 6 bases, 7 bases remained unmatched. The CDR3 totals 15 residues. Here the CDR3 reads CSVEGLGQGKNTIYF. The CDR3 nucleotides read TGCAGCGTTGAAGGCTTGGGACAGGGTAAAAACACCATATATTTT.

This clone was seen a few times. The rearrangement uses TRBV19 and TRBJ2-2, with D perhaps TRBD2 (5 bases). CDR1 is LNHDA and CDR2 is SQIVND in the germline V gene (reference sequence). The ends were cut back, 3 bases at V and 6 bases at J, with 14 bases in the middle. The CDR3 consists of 15 residues. CDR3 in DNA: TGTGCCAGTAGTATGGCGTCATCCGGGGCCGGGGAGCTGTTTTTT. Translation gives CASSMASSGAGELFF.

The chain recombines TRBV5-1 with TRBJ1-3, with D hard to call. The CDR3 consists of 14 residues. V was pared by 2 bases and J by 3 bases, with 9 bases between. Germline CDR1 reads SGHRS; CDR2 reads YFSETQ. The CDR3 protein is CASSFSIGGNTIYF. The CDR3 nucleotides are TGCGCCAGCAGCTTTTCAATTGGTGGAAACACCATATATTTT.

This clone appeared a few times. The rearrangement links TRBV29-1 to TRBJ2-3; D possibly corresponds to TRBD2 (6 bases). The germline V gene has CDR1 SQVTM and CDR2 ANQGSEA. Trimming removed 1 base at V and 3 bases at J, with 11 bases between. The CDR3 extends over 14 amino acids. CDR3: CSVEGTAGTDTQYF. As DNA, the CDR3 is TGCAGCGTTGAAGGTACGGCGGGGACAGATACGCAGTATTTT.

The chain joins TRBV4-2 to TRBJ2-1, with TRBD2 matching over 9 bases. With V trimmed by 0 bases and J by 3 bases, 6 bases remained unmatched. The CDR3 covers 17 residues. The germline CDR1 and CDR2 sequences are LGHNA and YNFKEQ. In nucleotides, the CDR3 is TGTGCCAGCAGCCAAGATCTTGGGACTAGCATCTACAATGAGCAGTTCTTC. Translation: CASSQDLGTSIYNEQFF.